This note documents a single T cell receptor (beta chain) sequence. What it binds is not known. This sample is drawn from a study of Ad26.COV2.S vaccination and SARS-CoV-2 variants. Overall study context: Of the COV1001 trial arms, the Ad26.COV2.S arm included the donor. Study-level points and caveats: Non-spike TCR breadth showed similarity between vaccine and placebo recipients.

Between the trimmed V and J ends, which lost 3 bases and 2 bases, there was a span of 14 bases. CDR3 length equals 16 residues. Germline CDR1 is MRHNA and CDR2 is SNTAGT. Profiled with immunoSEQ multiplex PCR; TCRdb holds only in-frame clones, not every one. The data contain about 440,000 clones, around 91% of them singletons. Treatment specified: some 20 received Ad26.COV2.S at low or high dose, single or two shots; 5 received placebo; per-sample allocation not given. Sampling was performed 63 days after the first vaccine or placebo injection. This sample comprised peripheral blood, obtained in a trial of Ad26.COV2.S vaccine versus placebo. The origin of this receptor is a person aged 18 to 59 who received the Ad26.COV2.S COVID-19 vaccine or a placebo. This chain links TRBV6-4 with TRBJ1-5; D is undetermined. The CDR3 nucleotides are TGTGCCAGCAGTGATTTGGGTAATAGTGGCAATCAGCCCCAGCATTTT. The encoded protein is CASSDLGNSGNQPQHF.